The 2 T cell receptor beta chains presented below share a single source sample, sequenced in a study of T-cell reconstitution after alpha-beta-depleted transplantation in children. The TCRbeta library incorporated unique molecular identifiers. TCRdb redid the calling of the PCR reads with MiXCR, one entry per CDR3 protein. Among some 290,000 distinct CDR3 sequences, approximately 23% were seen once, and the ten largest hold roughly 9.7%. This specimen was PBMCs, mostly from graft donor cells, taken 180 days after TCRalphabeta/CD19-depleted stem cell transplant. These receptors all stem from a male patient aged 10 to 17 who had a stem cell transplant for acute lymphoblastic leukemia, so the T cells may come from the graft donor.

This clonotype was seen repeatedly, ten times or more. This chain uses TRBV5-1 with TRBJ2-7; 10 nucleotides line up with TRBD1. Unmatched junction bases numbered 8, after V lost 4 bases and J lost 7 bases. The CDR3 totals 14 residues. Germline V CDR1 and CDR2: SGHRS, YFSETQ. The CDR3 bases are TGCGCCAGCAGCACCGGGACAGGGGCGGGAGAGCAGTACTTC. This codes for CASSTGTGAGEQYF.

This clonotype was observed a few times. CDR3 amino acids: CASSPPGTTGQYF. The CDR3 DNA reads as TGTGCCAGCTCACCACCCGGGACTACTGGGCAGTACTTC. This chain uses TRBV18 with TRBJ2-7, with 7 bases fitting TRBD2. The V gene end was trimmed by 0 bases and the J gene end by 9 bases; junction bases not matched to a gene: 5. The CDR3 is 13 amino acids. The germline V gene has CDR1 KGHSH and CDR2 LQKENI. The variable domain in full, with the rest retrieved from reference TRBV18 and TRBJ2-7, is NAGVMQNPRHLVRRRGQEARLRCSPMKGHSHVYWYRQLPEEGLKFMVYLQKENIIDESGMPKERFSAEFPKEGPSILRIQQVVRGDSAAYFCASSPPGTTGQYFGPGTRLTVT.